This entry lists 6 T cell receptor beta chains sequenced from one sample in a study of CD8+ T cells in alopecia areata (dated by TCRdb to 2016 to 2018). The library was generated by the immunoSEQ multiplex PCR assay. RNA was extracted from all samples and reverse transcribed into cDNA, which served as template for TCR sequencing. The source is immuneACCESS, and TCRdb retained only in-frame sequences with V and J called. Part of the clones is not carried over; for the studies checked, unresolved V genes explain less than half of this, and the remainder is unexplained. The sample table records over 150,000 clones; 45% to 70% of these occur just once. The ten most abundant clones make up roughly 5.3% of the sample. Sequencing input: CD8+ T cells sorted from blood. The receptors originated from a human donor in good health.

This clone showed up just a few times. This chain uses TRBV15 with TRBJ2-7; possibly TRBD1 for D (6 bases). Trimming shortened V by 5 bases and J by 6 bases, and 14 bases separated the two germline ends. This CDR3 is built from 13 residues. CDR1 and CDR2 from the germline V gene are LNHNV and YYDKDF (reference sequence). CDR3 residues: CATSPGTSSEQYF. CDR3 DNA sequence: TGTGCCACCAGCCCAGGGACAAGTTCCGAGCAGTACTTC. The full variable domain, with the rest looked up from reference TRBV15 and TRBJ2-7, is DAMVIQNPRYQVTQFGKPVTLSCSQTLNHNVMYWYQQKSSQAPKLLFHYYDKDFNNEADTPDNFQSRRPNTSFCFLDIRSPGLGDTAMYLCATSPGTSSEQYFGPGTRLTVT.

The chain combines TRBV29-1 with TRBJ2-5; D gene uncertain. Trimming stripped 7 bases from V and 5 bases from J, with 17 bases between. The CDR3 is 13 residues long. Germline CDR1 reads SQVTM; CDR2 reads ANQGSEA. In DNA, the CDR3 is TGCAGCGGAAGAGAAGGGTGGGTCGAGACCCAGTACTTC. Its translation is CSGREGWVETQYF.

This clone has just a few counts. The chain links TRBV27 to TRBJ1-5; 8 positions agree with TRBD1. Germline assignment: CDR1 MNHEY and CDR2 SMNVEV (reference sequence). Losses at the gene ends were 10 bases for V and 2 bases for J; bases not matched to a gene: 1. CDR3 length: 12 residues. CDR3 protein: CATGQGNQPQHF. CDR3 sequence (DNA): TGTGCCACGGGACAGGGCAATCAGCCCCAGCATTTT.

The chain is built from TRBV4-1 and TRBJ2-7; 7 bases fit TRBD2. Germline-derived CDR1 and CDR2 are MGHRA and YSYEKL. The CDR3 consists of 14 residues. V lost 5 bases to trimming and J lost 3 bases; unmatched junction nucleotides: 7. CDR3 sequence: CASSEGASGYEQYF. For the CDR3, the DNA is TGCGCCAGCAGCGAAGGGGCTAGCGGCTACGAGCAGTACTTC.

The V and J genes are TRBV6-5 and TRBJ2-5; TRBD2 is a possible D gene (6 bases). Per the germline V gene, CDR1 is MNHEY and CDR2 is SVGAGI. This CDR3 is built from 14 residues. V lost 2 bases and J 4 bases, leaving 11 bases between the germline ends. The CDR3 protein is CASSYMEGGETQYF. The CDR3 DNA is TGTGCCAGCAGTTACATGGAGGGCGGAGAGACCCAGTACTTC.

The chain combines TRBV29-1 with TRBJ1-2, with 7 bases fitting TRBD1. The trim removed 4 bases at V and 6 bases at J, leaving 11 bases unmatched. The CDR3 extends over 14 amino acids. Germline V gives CDR1 SQVTM, CDR2 ANQGSEA. The DNA for the CDR3 is TGCAGCGTTGCCCCGACAGGGTTGGGAAATGGCTACACCTTC. It yields the protein CSVAPTGLGNGYTF. The full variable domain, rest sourced from reference TRBV29-1 and TRBJ1-2, is SAVISQKPSRDICQRGTSLTIQCQVDSQVTMMFWYRQQPGQSLTLIATANQGSEATYESGFVIDKFPISRPNLTFSTLTVSNMSPEDSSIYLCSVAPTGLGNGYTFGSGTRLTVV.